The TCR beta chain under discussion was sequenced for a study of beta chain features in type 1 diabetes. In this sample, this clone turned up a few times. Its target is not known. Broader study findings: VDJ junctions in type 1 diabetes patients carried more deletions and fewer insertions.

What was sequenced were expressed TCRB transcripts, since all of the isolated RNA had been reverse transcribed. Measured with immunoSEQ multiplex PCR; TCRdb has only the in-frame clones, and not every one. This sample carries around 250,000 clones, 27% of them seen once, and the ten largest clones take 4%. Germline V gene sequence: CDR1 SQVTM, CDR2 ANQGSEA. This CDR3 comprises 14 residues. V was pared by 0 bases and J by 2 bases, with 10 bases between. The sample taken for sequencing was central memory CD4+ T cells from blood. This TCR derives from a man aged 25 to 45 in good health. The rearrangement joins TRBV29-1 to TRBJ1-2; the D is unclear. The CDR3 bases are TGCAGCGTTGAAGAACGGGGTTCAAACTATGGCTACACCTTC. Translation gives CSVEERGSNYGYTF.